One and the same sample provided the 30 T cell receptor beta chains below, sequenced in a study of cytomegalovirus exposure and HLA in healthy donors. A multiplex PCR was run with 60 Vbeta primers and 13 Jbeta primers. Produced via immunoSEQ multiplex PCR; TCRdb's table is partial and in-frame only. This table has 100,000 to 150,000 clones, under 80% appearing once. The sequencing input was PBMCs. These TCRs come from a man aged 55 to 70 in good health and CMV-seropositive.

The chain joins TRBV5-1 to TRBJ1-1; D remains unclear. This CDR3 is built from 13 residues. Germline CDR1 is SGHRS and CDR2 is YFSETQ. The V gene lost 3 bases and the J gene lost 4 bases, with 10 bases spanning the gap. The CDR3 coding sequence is TGCGCCAGCAGCTCCACTCTACGCACTGAAGCTTTCTTT. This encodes CASSSTLRTEAFF.

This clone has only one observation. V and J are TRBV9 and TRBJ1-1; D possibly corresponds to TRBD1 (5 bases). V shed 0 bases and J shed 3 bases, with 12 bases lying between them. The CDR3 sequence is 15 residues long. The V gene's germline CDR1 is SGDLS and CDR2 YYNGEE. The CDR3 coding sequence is TGTGCCAGCAGCGTAGAGGCGGGGGGGTACACTGAAGCTTTCTTT. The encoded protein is CASSVEAGGYTEAFF.

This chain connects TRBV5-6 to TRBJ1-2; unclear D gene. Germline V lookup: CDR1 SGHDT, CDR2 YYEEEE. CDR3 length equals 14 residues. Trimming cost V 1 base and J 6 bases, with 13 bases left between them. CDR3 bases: TGTGCCAGCAGCTTGAGGCGGGTGGGTCATGGCTACACCTTC. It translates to CASSLRRVGHGYTF.

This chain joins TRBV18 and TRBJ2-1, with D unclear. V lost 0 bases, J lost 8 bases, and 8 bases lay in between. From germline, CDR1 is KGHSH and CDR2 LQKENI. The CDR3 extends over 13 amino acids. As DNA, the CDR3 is TGTGCCAGCTCACCACCGTCGGTCCATGAGCAGTTCTTC. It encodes CASSPPSVHEQFF.

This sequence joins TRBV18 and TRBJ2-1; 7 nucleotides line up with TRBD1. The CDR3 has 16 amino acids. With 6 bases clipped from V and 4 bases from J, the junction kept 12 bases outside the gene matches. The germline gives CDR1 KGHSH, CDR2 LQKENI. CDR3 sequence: CASSSEGQVVYNEQFF. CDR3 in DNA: TGTGCCAGCTCCTCCGAAGGACAGGTCGTATACAATGAGCAGTTCTTC.

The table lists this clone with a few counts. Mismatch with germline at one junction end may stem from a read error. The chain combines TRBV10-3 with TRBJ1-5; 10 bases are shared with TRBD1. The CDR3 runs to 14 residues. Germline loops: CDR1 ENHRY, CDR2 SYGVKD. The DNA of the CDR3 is TGTGCCAGCAGTCGGGACAGGGGAGGTCAGCCCCAGCATTTT. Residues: CASSRDRGGQPQHF.

CDR3 region: CASSQVSSPESNEQFF. CDR3 DNA sequence: TGTGCCAGCAGCCAAGTTTCTAGCCCCGAGTCCAATGAGCAGTTCTTC. The V gene is TRBV14, the J gene TRBJ2-1, with a possible D match to TRBD2 (5 bases). Trimming pared 1 base from V and 6 bases from J, leaving 16 bases between. There are 16 residues in the CDR3. Germline V gene lookup returns CDR1 SGHDN and CDR2 FVKESK.

CDR3 residues: CAWSVWAQTYEQYF. CDR3 nucleotide sequence: TGTGCCTGGAGTGTATGGGCTCAGACCTACGAGCAGTACTTC. V gene TRBV30 combines with J gene TRBJ2-7; no definite D call. V was trimmed by 0 bases and J by 2 bases, leaving 11 bases between them. Germline V gene sequence: CDR1 GTSNPN, CDR2 SVGIG (reference sequence). CDR3 size: 14 residues.

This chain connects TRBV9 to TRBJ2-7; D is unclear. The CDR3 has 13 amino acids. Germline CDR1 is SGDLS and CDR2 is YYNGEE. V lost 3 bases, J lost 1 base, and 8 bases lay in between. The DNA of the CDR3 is TGTGCCAGCAGCGCCCTAGAGTCCTACGAGCAGTACTTC. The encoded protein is CASSALESYEQYF.

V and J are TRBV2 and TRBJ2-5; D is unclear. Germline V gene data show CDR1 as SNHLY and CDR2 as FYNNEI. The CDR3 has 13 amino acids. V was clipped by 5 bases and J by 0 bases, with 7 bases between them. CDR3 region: CASSLLYQETQYF. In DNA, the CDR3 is TGTGCCAGCAGTCTGTTGTACCAAGAGACCCAGTACTTC. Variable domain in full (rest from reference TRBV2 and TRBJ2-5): EPEVTQTPSHQVTQMGQEVILRCVPISNHLYFYWYRQILGQKVEFLVSFYNNEISEKSEIFDDQFSVERPDGSNFTLKIRSTKLEDSAMYFCASSLLYQETQYFGPGTRLLVL.

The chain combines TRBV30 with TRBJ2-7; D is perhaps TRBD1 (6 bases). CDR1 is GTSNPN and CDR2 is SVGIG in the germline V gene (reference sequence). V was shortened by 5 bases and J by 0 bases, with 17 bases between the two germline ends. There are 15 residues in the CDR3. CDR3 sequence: CAWERTDKNSYEQYF. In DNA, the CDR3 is TGTGCCTGGGAACGGACAGACAAAAACTCCTACGAGCAGTACTTC.

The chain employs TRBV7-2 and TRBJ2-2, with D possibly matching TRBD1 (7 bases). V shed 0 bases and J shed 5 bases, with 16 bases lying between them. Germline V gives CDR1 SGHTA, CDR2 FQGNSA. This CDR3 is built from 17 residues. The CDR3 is CASSLALTGRRTGELFF. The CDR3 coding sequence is TGTGCCAGCAGCTTAGCGCTGACAGGGAGGAGGACCGGGGAGCTGTTTTTT.

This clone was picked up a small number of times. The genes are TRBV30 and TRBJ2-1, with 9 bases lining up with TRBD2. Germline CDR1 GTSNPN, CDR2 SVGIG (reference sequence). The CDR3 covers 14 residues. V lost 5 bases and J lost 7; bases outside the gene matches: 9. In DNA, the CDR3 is TGTGCCTGGGGGCGGGGGGGCCTGTCAAATGAGCAGTTCTTC. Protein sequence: CAWGRGGLSNEQFF.

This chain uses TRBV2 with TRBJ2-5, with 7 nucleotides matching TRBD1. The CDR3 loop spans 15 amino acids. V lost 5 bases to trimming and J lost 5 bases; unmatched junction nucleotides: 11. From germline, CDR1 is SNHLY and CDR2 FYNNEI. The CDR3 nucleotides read TGTGCCAGCAGTCTTTCGACAGGGCGGGCGGAGACCCAGTACTTC. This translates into CASSLSTGRAETQYF. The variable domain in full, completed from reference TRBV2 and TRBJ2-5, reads EPEVTQTPSHQVTQMGQEVILRCVPISNHLYFYWYRQILGQKVEFLVSFYNNEISEKSEIFDDQFSVERPDGSNFTLKIRSTKLEDSAMYFCASSLSTGRAETQYFGPGTRLLVL.

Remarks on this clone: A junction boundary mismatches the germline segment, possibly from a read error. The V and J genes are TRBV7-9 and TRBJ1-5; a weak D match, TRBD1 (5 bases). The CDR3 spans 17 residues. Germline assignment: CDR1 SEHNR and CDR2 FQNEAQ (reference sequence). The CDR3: CSSSRSSGTHSNQPQHF. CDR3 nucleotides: TGTTCCAGCAGCCGTTCCTCAGGGACTCATAGCAATCAGCCCCAGCATTTT.

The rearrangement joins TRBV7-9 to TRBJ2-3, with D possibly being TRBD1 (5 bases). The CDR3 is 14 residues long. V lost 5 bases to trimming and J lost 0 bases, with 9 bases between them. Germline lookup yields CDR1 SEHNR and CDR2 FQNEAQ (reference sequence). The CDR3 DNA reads TGTGCCAGCAGCCCAGGGTTGAGCACAGATACGCAGTATTTT. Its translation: CASSPGLSTDTQYF. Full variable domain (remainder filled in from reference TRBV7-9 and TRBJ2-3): DTGVSQNPRHKITKRGQNVTFRCDPISEHNRLYWYRQTLGQGPEFLTYFQNEAQLEKSRLLSDRFSAERPKGSFSTLEIQRTEQGDSAMYLCASSPGLSTDTQYFGPGTRLTVL.

This CDR3 is CASSGFFGWTGAFSSTDTQYF. The CDR3 DNA follows: TGTGCCAGCAGTGGATTTTTTGGATGGACAGGGGCATTCTCTAGCACAGATACGCAGTATTTT. V is TRBV28 and J is TRBJ2-3; 9 nucleotides line up with TRBD1. Germline-derived CDR1 and CDR2 are MDHEN and SYDVKM. The ends lost 5 bases at V and 0 bases at J; junction bases unmatched: 21. This CDR3 spans 21 amino acids.

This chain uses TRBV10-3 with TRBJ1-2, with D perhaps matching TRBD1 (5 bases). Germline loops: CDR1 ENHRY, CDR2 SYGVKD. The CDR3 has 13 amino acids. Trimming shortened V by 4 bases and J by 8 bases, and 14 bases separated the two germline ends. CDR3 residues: CAISVGGVGGYTF. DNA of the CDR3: TGTGCCATCAGTGTGGGGGGAGTCGGCGGCTACACCTTC.

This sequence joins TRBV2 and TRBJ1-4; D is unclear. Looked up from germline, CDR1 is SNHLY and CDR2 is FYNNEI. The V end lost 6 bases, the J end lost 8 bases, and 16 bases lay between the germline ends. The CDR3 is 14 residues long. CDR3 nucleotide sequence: TGTGCCAGCAGAAAGGAGTCGTCGGGGGAAAAACTGTTTTTT. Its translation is CASRKESSGEKLFF.

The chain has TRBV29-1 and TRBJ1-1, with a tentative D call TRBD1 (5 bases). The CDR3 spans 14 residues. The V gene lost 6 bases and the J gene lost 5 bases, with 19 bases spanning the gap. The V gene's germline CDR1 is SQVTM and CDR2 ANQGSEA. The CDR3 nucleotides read TGCAGCGTCGACAAGGGGCCCCTGGGGACTGAAGCTTTCTTT. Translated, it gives CSVDKGPLGTEAFF.

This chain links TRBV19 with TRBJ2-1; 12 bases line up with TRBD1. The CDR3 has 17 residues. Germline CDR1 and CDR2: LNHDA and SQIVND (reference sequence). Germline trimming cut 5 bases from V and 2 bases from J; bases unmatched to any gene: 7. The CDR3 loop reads CASSYSGTGGAYNEQFF. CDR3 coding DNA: TGTGCCAGTAGTTATTCCGGGACAGGGGGCGCCTACAATGAGCAGTTCTTC.

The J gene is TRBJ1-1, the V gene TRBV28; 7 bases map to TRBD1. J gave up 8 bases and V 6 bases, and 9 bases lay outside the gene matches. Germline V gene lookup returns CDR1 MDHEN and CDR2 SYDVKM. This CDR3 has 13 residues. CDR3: CASRTQGVPEAFF. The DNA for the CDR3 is TGTGCCAGCAGAACCCAGGGGGTACCGGAAGCTTTCTTT.

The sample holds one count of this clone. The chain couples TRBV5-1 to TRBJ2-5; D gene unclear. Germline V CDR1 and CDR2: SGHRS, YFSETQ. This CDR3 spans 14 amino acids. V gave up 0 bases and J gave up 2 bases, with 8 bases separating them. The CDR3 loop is CASSLGAAQETQYF. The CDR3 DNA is TGCGCCAGCAGCTTGGGGGCAGCTCAAGAGACCCAGTACTTC.

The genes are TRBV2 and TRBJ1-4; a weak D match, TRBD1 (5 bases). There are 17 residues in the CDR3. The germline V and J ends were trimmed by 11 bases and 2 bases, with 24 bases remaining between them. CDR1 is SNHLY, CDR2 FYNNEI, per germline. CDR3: CASRIGAVGWTNEKLFF. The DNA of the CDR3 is TGTGCCTCTAGGATAGGGGCGGTTGGATGGACTAATGAAAAACTGTTTTTT.

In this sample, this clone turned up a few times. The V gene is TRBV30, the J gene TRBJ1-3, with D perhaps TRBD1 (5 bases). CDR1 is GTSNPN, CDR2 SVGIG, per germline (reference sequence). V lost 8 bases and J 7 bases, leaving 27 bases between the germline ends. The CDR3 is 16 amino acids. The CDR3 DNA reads TGTGCCGTATACTCTGAAAGGCAGGGTCTATCGAACACCATATATTTT. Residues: CAVYSERQGLSNTIYF.

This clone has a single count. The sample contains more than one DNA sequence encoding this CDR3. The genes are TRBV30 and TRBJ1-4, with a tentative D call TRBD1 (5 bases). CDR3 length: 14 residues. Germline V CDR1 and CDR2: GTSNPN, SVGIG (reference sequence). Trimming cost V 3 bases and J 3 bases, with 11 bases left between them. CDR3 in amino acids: CAWSQGLANEKLFF. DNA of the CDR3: TGTGCCTGGAGCCAGGGTCTAGCTAATGAAAAACTGTTTTTT.

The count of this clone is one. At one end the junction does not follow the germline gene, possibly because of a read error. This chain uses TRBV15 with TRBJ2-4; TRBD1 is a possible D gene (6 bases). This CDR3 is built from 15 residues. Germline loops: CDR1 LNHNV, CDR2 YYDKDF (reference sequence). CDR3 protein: CATSRAGRGLNSQYF. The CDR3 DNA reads TGTGCCACCAGCAGAGCCGGCAGGGGCTTAAACAGTCAGTACTTC.

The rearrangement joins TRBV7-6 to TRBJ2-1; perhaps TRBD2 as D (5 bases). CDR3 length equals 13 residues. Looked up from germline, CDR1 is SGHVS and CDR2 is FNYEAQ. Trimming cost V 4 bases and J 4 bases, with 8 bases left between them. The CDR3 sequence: CASSSGLYNEQFF. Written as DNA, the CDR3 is TGTGCCAGCAGCTCCGGACTTTACAATGAGCAGTTCTTC.

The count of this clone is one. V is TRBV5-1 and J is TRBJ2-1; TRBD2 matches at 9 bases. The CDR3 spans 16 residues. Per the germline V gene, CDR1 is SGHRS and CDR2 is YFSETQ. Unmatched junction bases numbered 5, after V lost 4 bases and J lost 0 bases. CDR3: CASSLISGSSYNEQFF. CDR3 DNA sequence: TGCGCCAGCAGCCTTATTAGCGGGAGCTCCTACAATGAGCAGTTCTTC.

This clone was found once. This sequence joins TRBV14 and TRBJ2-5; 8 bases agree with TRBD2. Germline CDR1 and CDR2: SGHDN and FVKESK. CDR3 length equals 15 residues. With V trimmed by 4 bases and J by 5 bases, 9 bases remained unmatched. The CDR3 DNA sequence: TGTGCCAGCAGCCCTGCCGGACTAGCCGGGGAGACCCAGTACTTC. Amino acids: CASSPAGLAGETQYF.